The 4 T cell receptor beta chains below all came from one sample that was sequenced in a study of OX40 agonist ivuxolimab in advanced cancers. Using immunoSEQ multiplex PCR, the repertoire was profiled, and TCRdb retains in-frame clones only, with some absent. The table has over 45,000 clones, about 83% seen once; the top ten hold about 4.5%. Sequencing used CD4+ or CD8+ T cells sorted from blood, obtained in a trial of the OX40 agonist ivuxolimab. These receptors all come from an adult with an advanced solid tumor such as melanoma, head and neck, liver or kidney cancer.

V gene TRBV2 combines with J gene TRBJ1-1; 7 bases line up with TRBD1. Germline V CDR1 and CDR2: SNHLY, FYNNEI. CDR3 size: 13 residues. Unmatched junction bases numbered 9, after V lost 3 bases and J lost 11 bases. CDR3 in DNA: TGTGCCAGCAGTGAGACAGGGTTGTTATGGGCTTTCTTT. Translating gives CASSETGLLWAFF.

The gene calls are TRBV7-3 and TRBJ2-7; 11 nucleotides match TRBD2. After removal of 2 bases from V and 3 bases from J, the junction contained 0 bases not matched to a gene. Germline V CDR1 and CDR2: SGHTA, FQGTGA. This CDR3 has 14 residues. The CDR3 loop is CASSLLAGGYEQYF. The CDR3 coding sequence is TGTGCCAGCAGCTTACTAGCGGGAGGCTACGAGCAGTACTTC.

The J gene is TRBJ1-1, the V gene TRBV10-1; D unclear. This CDR3 has 13 residues. With 6 bases removed from V and 0 bases from J, the gap between germline ends came to 8 bases. The germline CDR1 and CDR2 sequences are WNHNN and SYGVQD (reference sequence). The CDR3 region has the DNA TGCGCCAGCAGGCAGTCCATGAACACTGAAGCTTTCTTT. Protein: CASRQSMNTEAFF.

The chain joins TRBV7-2 to TRBJ2-7, with 7 bases lining up with TRBD1. The V and J ends lost 2 bases and 3 bases, in that order; junction bases with no gene match: 7. CDR1 SGHTA and CDR2 FQGNSA come from the germline V gene. The CDR3 sequence is 15 residues long. Written as DNA, the CDR3 is TGTGCCAGCAGCTTAAGGACAGGACTCAGCTACGAGCAGTACTTC. Its translation: CASSLRTGLSYEQYF.